The 22 T cell receptor beta chains below were found in one sample sequenced in a study of Graves' ophthalmopathy and Graves' hyperthyroidism. RNA transcripts were the source from which TCR beta CDR3 regions were amplified. Second-round multiplex PCR came after a first-round RT-PCR that employed HTBI primers. Each CDR3 protein is one row after TCRdb ran MiXCR on the multiplex PCR reads. This sample carries over 12,000 distinct CDR3 sequences, roughly 45% of them seen once, and the ten largest clones take around 50%. The sequenced material came from peripheral blood. The receptors here all came from a young woman with Graves' ophthalmopathy.

The genes are TRBV28 and TRBJ2-7; D is uncertain. Between the trimmed V and J ends, which lost 11 bases and 1 base, there was a span of 9 bases. CDR1 is MDHEN and CDR2 is SYDVKM in the germline V gene. The CDR3 is made up of 11 amino acids. The CDR3 region is CAPHTSYEQYF. The CDR3 DNA reads as TGTGCCCCCCATACTTCCTACGAGCAGTACTTC.

The CDR3 nucleotides are TGCAGCGTGGGGGGTCGCGGGGAGCAGTACTTC. Protein sequence: CSVGGRGEQYF. This chain uses TRBV29-1 with TRBJ2-7; possibly TRBD2 for D (6 bases). The CDR3 spans 11 residues. Germline assignment: CDR1 SQVTM and CDR2 ANQGSEA. V lost 6 bases to trimming and J lost 7 bases, with 13 bases between them.

V gene TRBV5-1 combines with J gene TRBJ1-2; 7 bases are a match to TRBD1. The V gene's germline CDR1 is SGHRS and CDR2 YFSETQ. CDR3 length: 16 amino acids. J was trimmed by 8 bases and V by 0 bases; bases with no gene match: 13. This CDR3 reads CASSLETGVRVEGYTF. DNA of the CDR3: TGCGCCAGCAGCTTGGAAACAGGGGTTCGAGTAGAGGGCTACACCTTC.

The gene calls are TRBV11-2 and TRBJ2-3, with D tentatively TRBD1 (6 bases). The germline V and J ends were trimmed by 11 bases and 2 bases, with 14 bases remaining between them. This CDR3 is built from 13 residues. CDR1 is SGHAT, CDR2 FQNNGV, per germline. CDR3 coding DNA: TGTGCCGCCACAGGGTTGTTCACAGATACGCAGTATTTT. Protein sequence: CAATGLFTDTQYF.

V gene TRBV5-4 combines with J gene TRBJ2-7; 9 nucleotides align to TRBD1. J gave up 0 bases and V 2 bases, and 0 bases lay outside the gene matches. This CDR3 spans 14 amino acids. The germline gives CDR1 SGHNT, CDR2 YYREEE (reference sequence). CDR3 bases: TGTGCCAGCAGCTTACAGGGGGCCTCCTACGAGCAGTACTTC. Its protein product is CASSLQGASYEQYF.

This clonotype appeared many times. This rearrangement joins TRBV7-6 to TRBJ2-7; 8 bases align to TRBD2. The CDR3 runs to 14 residues. Per germline, CDR1 SGHVS and CDR2 FNYEAQ. The V gene end was trimmed by 1 base and the J gene end by 3 bases; junction bases not matched to a gene: 2. This chain's CDR3 is CASSLEREGYEQYF. CDR3 DNA: TGTGCCAGCAGCTTAGAACGGGAGGGCTACGAGCAGTACTTC.

As for this clonotype: A much larger clone differs from this one at a single base, so this may be a read error. Because the CDR3 is missing its conserved closing phenylalanine or tryptophan, this is likely a read error. This chain connects TRBV20-1 to TRBJ2-3, with D unresolved. The V end lost 2 bases, the J end lost 0 bases, and 9 bases lay between the germline ends. CDR1 DFQATT and CDR2 SNEGSKA come from the germline V gene (reference sequence). There are 14 residues in the CDR3. The CDR3 spells CSARPAVSTDTQYC. CDR3 DNA: TGCAGTGCTAGACCAGCCGTAAGCACAGATACGCAGTATTGT.

A note on this clonotype: The missing conserved phenylalanine or tryptophan at the end of this CDR3 makes a read error likely. The chain couples TRBV7-2 to TRBJ2-3; 13 bases map to TRBD2. The CDR3 covers 16 residues. V shed 5 bases, J shed 11 bases, and the junction held 13 bases outside the gene matches. Germline values: CDR1 SGHTA, CDR2 FQGNSA. The CDR3 region is CASSQRLAGGTVMQYL. In DNA form, the CDR3 reads TGTGCCAGCAGCCAAAGACTAGCGGGAGGCACAGTTATGCAGTATTTA.

The chain is built from TRBV10-3 and TRBJ1-4; D is possibly TRBD1 (5 bases). With 2 bases removed from V and 10 bases from J, the gap between germline ends came to 11 bases. The CDR3 spans 13 residues. CDR1 is ENHRY, CDR2 SYGVKD, per germline. This chain's CDR3 is CAISEGTKGKLFF. In DNA form, the CDR3 reads TGTGCCATCAGTGAGGGGACCAAAGGAAAACTGTTTTTT.

In its sample, this clonotype ranks as medium-sized. The rearrangement joins TRBV5-1 to TRBJ2-5; TRBD1 matches 7 bases. Germline assignment: CDR1 SGHRS and CDR2 YFSETQ. There are 14 residues in the CDR3. Unmatched junction bases numbered 4, after V lost 3 bases and J lost 2 bases. This CDR3 reads CASSSGTAQETQYF. CDR3 DNA sequence: TGCGCCAGCAGCTCCGGGACAGCGCAAGAGACCCAGTACTTC.

As to this clonotype: This may arise from a read error, as a much more abundant clone is one base away. V and J are TRBV7-9 and TRBJ1-2; D uncertain. Trimming took 6 bases from V and 5 from J, leaving 19 bases between them. Per germline, CDR1 SEHNR and CDR2 FQNEAQ (reference sequence). CDR3 length equals 15 residues. The CDR3 sequence is CASSLVGVGEYGYTF. The CDR3 nucleotides are TGTGCCAGCAGTCTAGTTGGGGTGGGTGAGTATGGCTACACCTTC.

This clonotype was recorded at least ten times. The chain uses TRBV6-5 and TRBJ1-1; D gene ambiguous. The length of the CDR3 is 13 residues. V was trimmed by 0 bases and J by 7 bases, leaving 9 bases between them. CDR1 and CDR2 from the germline V gene are MNHEY and SVGAGI. The CDR3 DNA sequence: TGTGCCAGCAGTTACTCAGGGAACGGTGAAGCTTTCTTT. Its translation is CASSYSGNGEAFF.

The chain joins TRBV11-1 to TRBJ2-3; TRBD2 matches at 12 bases. Trimming at V came to 4 bases and at J to 5 bases, leaving 7 bases not matched to a gene. This CDR3 spans 16 amino acids. Germline CDR1 and CDR2: SGHAT and FQDESV (reference sequence). As DNA, the CDR3 is TGTGCCAGCAGCTCGCGACTAGCGGGAGAGGGAGATACGCAGTATTTT. Protein: CASSSRLAGEGDTQYF.

The chain joins TRBV19 to TRBJ2-7, with TRBD1 matching 7 bases. Germline-derived CDR1 and CDR2 are LNHDA and SQIVND (reference sequence). V lost 3 bases to trimming and J lost 5 bases; unmatched junction nucleotides: 4. This CDR3 comprises 13 residues. For the CDR3, the DNA is TGTGCCAGTAGTATTAAGGGGGCTCACGAGCAGTACTTC. Its translation is CASSIKGAHEQYF.

The chain links TRBV10-1 to TRBJ2-3; the D is unclear. From germline, CDR1 is WNHNN and CDR2 SYGVQD (reference sequence). V lost 10 bases and J 2 bases, leaving 19 bases between the germline ends. The CDR3 runs to 15 residues. In DNA form, the CDR3 reads TGCGCCACCCAACCCGCCCAGTTTAACACAGATACGCAGTATTTT. It encodes CATQPAQFNTDTQYF.

The sample holds one count of this clonotype. This chain connects TRBV10-3 to TRBJ2-1; TRBD1 matches at 9 bases. There are 16 residues in the CDR3. Per germline, CDR1 ENHRY and CDR2 SYGVKD. The V gene end was trimmed by 3 bases and the J gene end by 5 bases; junction bases not matched to a gene: 8. The CDR3 DNA is TGTGCCATCAGTGATAGAGAACAGGGGGCCAACAATGAGCAGTTCTTC. It specifies CAISDREQGANNEQFF.

This clonotype was seen only a few times. The chain has TRBV9 and TRBJ2-3; D not resolved. The length of the CDR3 is 13 residues. V was pared by 0 bases and J by 3 bases, with 5 bases between. The germline V gene has CDR1 SGDLS and CDR2 YYNGEE. In DNA form, the CDR3 reads TGTGCCAGCAGCGTAGTAACGACAGATACGCAGTATTTT. Protein: CASSVVTTDTQYF.

This clonotype was counted at least ten times. The chain carries TRBV6-2 or TRBV6-3 and TRBJ1-1, with D unclear. The germline CDR1 and CDR2 sequences are MNHEY and SVGEGT. The CDR3 is made up of 13 amino acids. V lost 2 bases, J lost 6 bases, and 10 bases lay in between. CDR3: CASSYSRESEAFF. In nucleotides, the CDR3 is TGTGCCAGCAGTTACAGTAGGGAGTCTGAAGCTTTCTTT.

J is TRBJ2-1 and V is TRBV20-1, with 8 positions matching TRBD2. Germline CDR1 reads DFQATT; CDR2 reads SNEGSKA (reference sequence). The CDR3 runs to 17 residues. Losses at the gene ends were 5 bases for V and 0 bases for J; bases not matched to a gene: 12. The CDR3 DNA reads TGCAGTGCTTATAGCTCTAGCGGGCCCAACTCCTACAATGAGCAGTTCTTC. Its translation: CSAYSSSGPNSYNEQFF.

The chain is built from TRBV19 and TRBJ2-1; 9 bases align to TRBD2. The length of the CDR3 is 16 residues. In germline, CDR1 is LNHDA, CDR2 SQIVND (reference sequence). The J segment lost 2 bases and the V segment lost 5 bases, leaving 7 bases of the junction unmatched. The CDR3 is CASSPPSGMAYNEQFF. In nucleotides, the CDR3 is TGTGCCAGTAGTCCTCCTAGCGGGATGGCCTACAATGAGCAGTTCTTC.

In its sample, this clonotype was seen a few times. This chain uses TRBV10-2 with TRBJ2-5, with D perhaps assigned TRBD1 or TRBD2 (7 bases each). V lost 5 bases, J lost 5 bases, and 15 bases lay in between. Germline V gene data show CDR1 as WSHSY and CDR2 as SAAADI. CDR3 length: 14 residues. The CDR3 coding sequence is TGCGCCAGCAGTAAGAACAGGGGAGGGGAGACCCAGTACTTC. Protein: CASSKNRGGETQYF.

A note on this clonotype: One junction end disagrees with the germline gene, perhaps due to a read error. This chain joins TRBV15 and TRBJ2-7; 7 bases match TRBD2. The CDR3 contains 19 residues. Germline-derived CDR1 and CDR2 are LNHNV and YYDKDF (reference sequence). DNA for the CDR3: TGTGCCACCAGCAGAGGCGTGGGAGCGAGACGGGACTACCCCTACGAGCGGTACTTC. Its protein product is CATSRGVGARRDYPYERYF.